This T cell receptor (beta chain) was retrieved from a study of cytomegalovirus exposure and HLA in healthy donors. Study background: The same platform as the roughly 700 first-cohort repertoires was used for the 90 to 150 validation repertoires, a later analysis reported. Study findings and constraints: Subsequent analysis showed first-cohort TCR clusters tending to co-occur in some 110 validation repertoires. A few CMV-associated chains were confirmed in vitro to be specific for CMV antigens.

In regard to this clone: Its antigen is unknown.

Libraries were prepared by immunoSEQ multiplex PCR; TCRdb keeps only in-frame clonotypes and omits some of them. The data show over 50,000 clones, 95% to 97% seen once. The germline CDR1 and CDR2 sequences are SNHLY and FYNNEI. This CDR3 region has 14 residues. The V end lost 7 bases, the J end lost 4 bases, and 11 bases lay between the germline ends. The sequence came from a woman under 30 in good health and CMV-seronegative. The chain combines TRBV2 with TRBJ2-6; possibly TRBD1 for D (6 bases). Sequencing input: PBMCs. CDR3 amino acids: CASNGQSGANVLTF. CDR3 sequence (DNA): TGTGCCAGCAACGGACAGAGCGGGGCCAACGTCCTGACTTTC.